These 15 T cell receptor beta chains were sequenced from one sample in a study of ipilimumab plus nivolumab after autologous stem cell transplantation. TCRdb keeps only in-frame clones here, not all; method: immunoSEQ multiplex PCR. Among around 84,000 clones listed, around 80% were seen once. Material: PBMCs, obtained in a trial of ipilimumab plus nivolumab as post-transplant consolidation. The receptors originated from a male donor with diffuse large B-cell lymphoma.

V and J are TRBV18 and TRBJ1-4; 10 nucleotides line up with TRBD1. This CDR3 is 15 amino acids long. The germline V gene encodes CDR1 KGHSH and CDR2 LQKENI. V shed 1 base and J 8 bases; nucleotides not matched to a gene: 4. The CDR3, as DNA: TGTGCCAGCTCACCACGGGACAGGGGCCCCGAAAAACTGTTTTTT. Translated: CASSPRDRGPEKLFF.

The chain is built from TRBV2 and TRBJ2-3, with D perhaps matching TRBD2 (6 bases). This CDR3 contains 15 residues. In germline, CDR1 is SNHLY, CDR2 FYNNEI. The V end lost 6 bases, the J end lost 2 bases, and 15 bases lay between the germline ends. The CDR3: CASRESGYDTDTQYF. As DNA, the CDR3 is TGTGCCAGCAGGGAAAGCGGGTATGACACAGATACGCAGTATTTT.

V usage is TRBV7-2 and J usage is TRBJ2-7; D gene ambiguous. Looked up from germline, CDR1 is SGHTA and CDR2 is FQGNSA. The CDR3 totals 15 residues. V was trimmed by 1 base and J by 0 bases, leaving 10 bases between them. DNA for the CDR3: TGTGCCAGCAGCTTAGGTTCCGCGTTCTCCTACGAGCAGTACTTC. The encoded protein is CASSLGSAFSYEQYF.

The chain joins TRBV6-6 to TRBJ1-2; perhaps TRBD1 as D (5 bases). CDR3 length equals 14 residues. The germline V gene has CDR1 MNHNY and CDR2 SVGAGI (reference sequence). With 7 bases removed from V and 5 bases from J, the gap between germline ends came to 17 bases. CDR3 in amino acids: CASTPGGTRYGYTF. CDR3 sequence (DNA): TGTGCCAGCACCCCCGGCGGGACCCGATATGGCTACACCTTC.

This clone was seen once. The rearrangement joins TRBV7-6 to TRBJ2-3; the D is unclear. Germline-derived CDR1 and CDR2 are SGHVS and FNYEAQ. V shed 6 bases and J shed 4 bases, with 8 bases lying between them. The CDR3 runs 12 residues. The CDR3 bases are TGTGCCAGCAGTTCCGCCGCAGATACGCAGTATTTT. Translating it yields CASSSAADTQYF.

The chain is built from TRBV29-1 and TRBJ1-2; D remains ambiguous. Germline V gene sequence: CDR1 SQVTM, CDR2 ANQGSEA. The CDR3 covers 11 residues. V lost 6 bases and J lost 6, with 11 bases in between. The CDR3 loop reads CSVQPLDGYTF. The DNA for the CDR3 is TGCAGCGTACAGCCCCTCGATGGCTACACCTTC. The variable domain in full, with the rest retrieved from reference TRBV29-1 and TRBJ1-2, is SAVISQKPSRDICQRGTSLTIQCQVDSQVTMMFWYRQQPGQSLTLIATANQGSEATYESGFVIDKFPISRPNLTFSTLTVSNMSPEDSSIYLCSVQPLDGYTFGSGTRLTVV.

V is TRBV5-8 and J is TRBJ2-5; possibly TRBD1 or TRBD2 for D (5 bases each). V was clipped by 4 bases and J by 5 bases, with 18 bases between them. Germline values: CDR1 SGHTS, CDR2 YDEGEE. This CDR3 region has 15 residues. CDR3 protein: CASSPNGASGETQYF. The CDR3 bases are TGTGCCAGCAGCCCGAATGGGGCGTCGGGGGAGACCCAGTACTTC. Filled out from reference TRBV5-8 and TRBJ2-5, the complete variable domain reads EAGVTQSPTHLIKTRGQQATLRCSPISGHTSVYWYQQALGLGLQFLLWYDEGEERNRGNFPPRFSGRQFPNYSSELNVNALELEDSALYLCASSPNGASGETQYFGPGTRLLVL.

The chain employs TRBV6-1 and TRBJ1-5; D remains unclear. There are 12 residues in the CDR3. Trimming stripped 8 bases from V and 9 bases from J, with 14 bases between. Germline V gene lookup returns CDR1 MNHNS and CDR2 SASEGT. For the CDR3, the DNA is TGTGCCAGCGGGCAGGTTGCGGGGCCCCAGCATTTT. Translated: CASGQVAGPQHF.

This clone has only one observation. The chain combines TRBV5-1 with TRBJ2-7, with 7 bases aligning to TRBD2. CDR3 length: 17 residues. Looked up from germline, CDR1 is SGHRS and CDR2 is YFSETQ. The V and J ends lost 3 bases and 0 bases, in that order; junction bases with no gene match: 12. CDR3 protein: CASSYQTGRGSSYEQYF. The DNA of the CDR3 is TGCGCCAGCAGCTATCAGACGGGGCGGGGGAGCTCCTACGAGCAGTACTTC.

This sequence joins TRBV6-5 and TRBJ2-1; 7 nucleotides match TRBD1. V lost 0 bases and J lost 4; bases outside the gene matches: 3. Germline V gene sequence: CDR1 MNHEY, CDR2 SVGAGI. CDR3 length equals 15 residues. The CDR3 DNA reads TGTGCCAGCAGTTACTCGAACAGGGGTTACAATGAGCAGTTCTTC. Its protein is CASSYSNRGYNEQFF.

The chain links TRBV2 to TRBJ2-3; 14 nucleotides line up with TRBD2. The CDR3 is 15 amino acids. Germline V gene lookup returns CDR1 SNHLY and CDR2 FYNNEI. Trimming cost V 5 bases and J 4 bases; bases outside gene matches: 2. CDR3 amino acids: CASSRLAGGPDTQYF. Written as DNA, the CDR3 is TGTGCCAGCAGTCGACTAGCGGGGGGGCCAGATACGCAGTATTTT.

V usage is TRBV18 and J usage is TRBJ1-6; the D is unclear. CDR1 and CDR2 (germline): KGHSH, LQKENI. The CDR3 runs to 15 residues. V was pared by 2 bases and J by 9 bases, with 14 bases between. CDR3 in amino acids: CASSPAPGSGSPLHF. The CDR3, as DNA: TGTGCCAGCTCACCAGCCCCGGGTAGCGGTTCACCCCTCCACTTT.

The chain joins TRBV15 to TRBJ1-5; the D is unclear. Trimming pared 3 bases from V and 0 bases from J, leaving 15 bases between. There are 17 residues in the CDR3. Germline V gene sequence: CDR1 LNHNV, CDR2 YYDKDF (reference sequence). The CDR3 DNA is TGTGCCACCAGCAGTGGTAAGACATTCCCTAGCAATCAGCCCCAGCATTTT. Translating gives CATSSGKTFPSNQPQHF.

This chain connects TRBV7-9 to TRBJ1-2; D call uncertain. Germline loops: CDR1 SEHNR, CDR2 FQNEAQ (reference sequence). The CDR3 consists of 14 residues. V dropped 5 bases and J dropped 6 bases, with 16 bases sitting between them. The CDR3 here is CASSAEGRWDGYTF. The CDR3 DNA follows: TGTGCCAGCAGCGCGGAGGGAAGATGGGATGGCTACACCTTC. Variable domain in full (rest from reference TRBV7-9 and TRBJ1-2): DTGVSQNPRHKITKRGQNVTFRCDPISEHNRLYWYRQTLGQGPEFLTYFQNEAQLEKSRLLSDRFSAERPKGSFSTLEIQRTEQGDSAMYLCASSAEGRWDGYTFGSGTRLTVV.

This clone has just one count. This rearrangement joins TRBV19 to TRBJ2-5, with 10 positions matching TRBD1. From germline, CDR1 is LNHDA and CDR2 SQIVND (reference sequence). V lost 5 bases to trimming and J lost 11 bases; unmatched junction nucleotides: 17. The CDR3 consists of 16 residues. CDR3 region: CASSPNRDRGKEEQYF. In nucleotides, the CDR3 is TGTGCCAGTAGTCCAAACCGGGACAGGGGCAAGGAGGAGCAGTACTTC.